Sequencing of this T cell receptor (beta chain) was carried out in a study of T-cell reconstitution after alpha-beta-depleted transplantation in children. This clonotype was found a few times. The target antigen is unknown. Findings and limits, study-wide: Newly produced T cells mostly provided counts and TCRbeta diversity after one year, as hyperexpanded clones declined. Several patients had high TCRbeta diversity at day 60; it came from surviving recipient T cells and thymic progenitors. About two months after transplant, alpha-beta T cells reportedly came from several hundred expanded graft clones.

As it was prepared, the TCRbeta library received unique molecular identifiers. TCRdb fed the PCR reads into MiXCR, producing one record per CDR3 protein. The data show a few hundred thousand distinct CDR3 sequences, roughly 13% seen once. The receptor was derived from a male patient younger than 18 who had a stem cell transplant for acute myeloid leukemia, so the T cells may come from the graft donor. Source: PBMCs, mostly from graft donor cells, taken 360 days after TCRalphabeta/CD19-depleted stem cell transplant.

The CDR3 loop is CASRPWRAQETQYF. The CDR3 DNA reads TGTGCCAGCAGGCCATGGAGGGCCCAAGAGACCCAGTACTTC. This sequence joins TRBV11-2 and TRBJ2-5, with a tentative D call TRBD2 (6 bases). Germline V gene lookup returns CDR1 SGHAT and CDR2 FQNNGV. Trimming pared 6 bases from V and 1 base from J, leaving 12 bases between. The CDR3 runs to 14 residues.